This entry concerns a single T cell receptor (beta chain). There are 16 residues in the CDR3. V was trimmed by 0 bases and J by 3 bases, leaving 16 bases between them. CDR1 SGHKS and CDR2 YYEKEE come from the germline V gene (reference sequence). This entry comes from a study of cytomegalovirus exposure and HLA in healthy donors. PCR primers comprised 60 Vbeta and 13 Jbeta primers. TCRdb's table, derived via immunoSEQ multiplex PCR, lists solely in-frame clones and lacks some. The table shows around 170,000 clones, with 81% occurring only once. The gene calls are TRBV5-5 and TRBJ2-7; possible D gene TRBD1, 6 bases. The source of this sequence is a man aged 50 or older in good health and CMV-seronegative. Sequences were obtained from PBMCs. CDR3 sequence (DNA): TGTGCCAGCAGCTTGGGGGTGGCAGGGGCATACTACGAGCAGTACTTC. Protein: CASSLGVAGAYYEQYF.